Listed below are T cell receptor beta chains from one sample, sequenced in a study of monozygotic twins with cystic fibrosis. The method was immunoSEQ multiplex PCR; TCRdb's version includes in-frame clones alone and lacks a portion of them. The sample lists approximately 34,000 clones; 96% were seen once. Sequences were obtained from blood. The receptors come from a girl aged 2 to 9 with cystic fibrosis. CDR3s leave out the opening cysteine and the closing phenylalanine or tryptophan. The order of the fields is CDR3 protein, D gene, clone size, J gene, V gene. The D gene is left open where the match is weak. Rows may omit the clone size; those that give it use once, few, many or a size class.

AWSRNGATNEKLF	NA	NA	TRBJ1-4	TRBV30
ASNDRGRNEQF	TRBD1	NA	TRBJ2-1	TRBV5-4
ASGTGTYNEQF	NA	NA	TRBJ2-1	TRBV10-2
ASSIRGLAGLSNTGELF	TRBD2	NA	TRBJ2-2	TRBV19
ASSQGGAVGYT	NA	NA	TRBJ1-2	TRBV4-1
AISDSKTITSSYNEQF	NA	NA	TRBJ2-1	TRBV10-3
ASSSLGDRTHEQY	TRBD1	NA	TRBJ2-7	TRBV7-6
ASSGGGQDYNEQF	NA	once	TRBJ2-1	TRBV25-1
ASSFLTGGSYEQY	TRBD1	NA	TRBJ2-7	TRBV28
ATSKARGRGDEKLF	NA	NA	TRBJ1-4	TRBV15
AWSVQYFTEAF	NA	NA	TRBJ1-1	TRBV30
AWTGSYNEQF	NA	NA	TRBJ2-1	TRBV30
SAAAGLRNTEAF	NA	NA	TRBJ1-1	TRBV29-1
ASSKAGFQETQY	NA	NA	TRBJ2-5	TRBV6-5
ASSVEDGTNQPQH	NA	NA	TRBJ1-5	TRBV9
ASSESWDPETQY	NA	NA	TRBJ2-5	TRBV10-2
ASIFRIAGANVLT	NA	NA	TRBJ2-6	TRBV7-2
ASKGLAGDSGELF	TRBD2	NA	TRBJ2-2	TRBV19
ASSYAGGTGELF	TRBD2	NA	TRBJ2-2	TRBV7-2
ASSLETSGIPGVAEQF	TRBD2	NA	TRBJ2-1	TRBV5-6
ASSLGQGSQPQH	TRBD1	NA	TRBJ1-5	TRBV27
ASSLFGGYT	NA	NA	TRBJ1-2	TRBV5-4
ASSLGGLGELF	NA	NA	TRBJ2-2	TRBV5-5
ASSARGWEGYGYT	NA	NA	TRBJ1-2	TRBV9
ASRNSKGGKNIQY	NA	NA	TRBJ2-4	TRBV23-1
ASSQVDGSVVTQY	NA	NA	TRBJ2-5	TRBV14
ASSSPLRLYGYT	NA	once	TRBJ1-2	TRBV6-1
ASTPRGSGNTIY	NA	NA	TRBJ1-3	TRBV7-9
ASSLDRVNYGYT	NA	NA	TRBJ1-2	TRBV5-1
ASSLEAKGQPQH	NA	once	TRBJ1-5	TRBV5-8
ASAAGRNSYEQY	NA	NA	TRBJ2-7	TRBV6-5
ASKETRSSYEQY	NA	NA	TRBJ2-7	TRBV6-5
ASSDFKGPLYEQY	NA	NA	TRBJ2-7	TRBV4-1
SVNLAGGRNTGELF	TRBD2	NA	TRBJ2-2	TRBV29-1
ASSRQVGVMQF	NA	NA	TRBJ2-1	TRBV4-1
ADGQPQH	NA	NA	TRBJ1-5	TRBV6-5